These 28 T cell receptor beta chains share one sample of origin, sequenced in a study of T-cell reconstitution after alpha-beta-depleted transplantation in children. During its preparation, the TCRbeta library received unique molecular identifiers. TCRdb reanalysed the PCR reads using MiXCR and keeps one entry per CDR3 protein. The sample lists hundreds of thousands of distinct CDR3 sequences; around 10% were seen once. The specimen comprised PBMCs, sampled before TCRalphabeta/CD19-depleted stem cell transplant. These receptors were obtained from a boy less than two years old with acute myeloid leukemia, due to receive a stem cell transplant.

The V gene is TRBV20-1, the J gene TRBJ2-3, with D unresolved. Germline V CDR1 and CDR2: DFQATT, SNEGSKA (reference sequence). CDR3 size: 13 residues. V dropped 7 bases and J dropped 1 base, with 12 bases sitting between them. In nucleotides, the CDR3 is TGCAGTGAGCGCTACGCAGGCACAGATACGCAGTATTTT. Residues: CSERYAGTDTQYF.

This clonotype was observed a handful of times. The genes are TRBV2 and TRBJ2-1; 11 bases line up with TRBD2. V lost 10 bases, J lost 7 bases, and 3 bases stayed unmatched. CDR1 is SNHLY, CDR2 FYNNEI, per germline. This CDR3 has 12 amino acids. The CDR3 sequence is CANVAGGNEQFF. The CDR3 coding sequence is TGTGCCAACGTAGCGGGAGGGAATGAGCAGTTCTTC.

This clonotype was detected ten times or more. This CDR3 is CASSPPRNTGELFF. CDR3 in DNA: TGCGCCAGCAGCCCCCCGAGGAACACCGGGGAGCTGTTTTTT. The V gene is TRBV4-1, the J gene TRBJ2-2; D gene ambiguous. CDR1 and CDR2 from the germline V gene are MGHRA and YSYEKL. V was cut by 4 bases and J by 1 base, with 7 bases left in between. This CDR3 region has 14 residues.

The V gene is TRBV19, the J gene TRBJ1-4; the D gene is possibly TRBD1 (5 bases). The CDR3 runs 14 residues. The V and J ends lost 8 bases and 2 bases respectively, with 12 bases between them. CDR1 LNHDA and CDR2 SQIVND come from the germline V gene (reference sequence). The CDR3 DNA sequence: TGTGCCAGTGGTTCAGGGACCACTAATGAAAAACTGTTTTTT. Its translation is CASGSGTTNEKLFF.

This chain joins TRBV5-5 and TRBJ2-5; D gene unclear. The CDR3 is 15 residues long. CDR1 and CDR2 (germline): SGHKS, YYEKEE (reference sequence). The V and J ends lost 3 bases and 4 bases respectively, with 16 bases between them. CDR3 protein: CASSSQVMTGETQYF. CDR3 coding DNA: TGTGCCAGCAGCTCCCAGGTCATGACCGGAGAGACCCAGTACTTC.

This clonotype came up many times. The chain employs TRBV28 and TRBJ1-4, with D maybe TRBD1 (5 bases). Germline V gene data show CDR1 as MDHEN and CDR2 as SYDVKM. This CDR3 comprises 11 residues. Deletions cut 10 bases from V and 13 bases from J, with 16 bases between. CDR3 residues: CATVKGEGLFF. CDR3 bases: TGTGCCACCGTAAAAGGGGAGGGACTGTTTTTT.

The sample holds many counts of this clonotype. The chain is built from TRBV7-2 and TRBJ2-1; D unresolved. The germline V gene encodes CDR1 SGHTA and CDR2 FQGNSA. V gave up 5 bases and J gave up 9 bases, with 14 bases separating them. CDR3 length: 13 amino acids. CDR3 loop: CASSPGPPGEQFF. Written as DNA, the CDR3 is TGTGCCAGCAGCCCCGGACCTCCGGGTGAGCAGTTCTTC.

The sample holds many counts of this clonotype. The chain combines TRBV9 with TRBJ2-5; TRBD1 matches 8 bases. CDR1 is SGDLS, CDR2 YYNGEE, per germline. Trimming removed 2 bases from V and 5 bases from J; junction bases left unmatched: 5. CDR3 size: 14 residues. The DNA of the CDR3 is TGTGCCAGCAGCGTGACAGGGGAACGCGAGACCCAGTACTTC. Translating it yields CASSVTGERETQYF. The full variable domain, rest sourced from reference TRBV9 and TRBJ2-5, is DSGVTQTPKHLITATGQRVTLRCSPRSGDLSVYWYQQSLDQGLQFLIQYYNGEERAKGNILERFSAQQFPDLHSELNLSSLELGDSALYFCASSVTGERETQYFGPGTRLLVL.

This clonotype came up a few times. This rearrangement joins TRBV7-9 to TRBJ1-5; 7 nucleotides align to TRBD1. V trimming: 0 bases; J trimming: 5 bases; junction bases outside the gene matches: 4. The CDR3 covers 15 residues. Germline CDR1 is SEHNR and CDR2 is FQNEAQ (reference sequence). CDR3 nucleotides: TGTGCCAGCAGCTTAGCGGAGGGGGCCGATCAGCCCCAGCATTTT. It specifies CASSLAEGADQPQHF. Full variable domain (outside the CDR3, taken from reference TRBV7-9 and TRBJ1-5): DTGVSQNPRHKITKRGQNVTFRCDPISEHNRLYWYRQTLGQGPEFLTYFQNEAQLEKSRLLSDRFSAERPKGSFSTLEIQRTEQGDSAMYLCASSLAEGADQPQHFGDGTRLSIL.

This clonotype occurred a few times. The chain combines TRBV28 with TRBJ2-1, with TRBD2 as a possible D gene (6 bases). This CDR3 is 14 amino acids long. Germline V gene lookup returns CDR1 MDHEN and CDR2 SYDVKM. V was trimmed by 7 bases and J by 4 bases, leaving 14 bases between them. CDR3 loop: CASTVRDSYNEQFF. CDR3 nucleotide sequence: TGTGCCAGCACCGTCCGGGACTCTTACAATGAGCAGTTCTTC.

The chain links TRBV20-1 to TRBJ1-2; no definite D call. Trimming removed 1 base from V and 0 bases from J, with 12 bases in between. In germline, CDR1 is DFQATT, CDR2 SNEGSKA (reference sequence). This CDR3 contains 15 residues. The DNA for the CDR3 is TGCAGTGCTAGAGTTCCTGACGGGACTAACTATGGCTACACCTTC. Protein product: CSARVPDGTNYGYTF.

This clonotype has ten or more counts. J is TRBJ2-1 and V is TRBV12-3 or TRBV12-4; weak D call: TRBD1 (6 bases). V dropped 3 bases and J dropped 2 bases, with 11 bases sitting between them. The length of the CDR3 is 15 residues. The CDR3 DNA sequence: TGTGCCAGCAGTTTGGGGGCAGTACCCTACAATGAGCAGTTCTTC. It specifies CASSLGAVPYNEQFF.

CDR3 amino acids: CSVEGVTSNTEAFF. CDR3 DNA sequence: TGCAGCGTTGAAGGGGTAACCTCGAACACTGAAGCTTTCTTT. This chain joins TRBV29-1 and TRBJ1-1; D unresolved. Germline loops: CDR1 SQVTM, CDR2 ANQGSEA. CDR3 length: 14 amino acids. Trimming took 1 base from V and 1 from J, leaving 10 bases between them. Full variable domain (missing parts from reference TRBV29-1 and TRBJ1-1): SAVISQKPSRDICQRGTSLTIQCQVDSQVTMMFWYRQQPGQSLTLIATANQGSEATYESGFVIDKFPISRPNLTFSTLTVSNMSPEDSSIYLCSVEGVTSNTEAFFGQGTRLTVV.

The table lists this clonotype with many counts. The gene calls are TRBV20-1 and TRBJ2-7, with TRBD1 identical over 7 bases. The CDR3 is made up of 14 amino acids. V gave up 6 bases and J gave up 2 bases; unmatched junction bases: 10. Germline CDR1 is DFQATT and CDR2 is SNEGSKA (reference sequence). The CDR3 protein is CSAPQARGPYEQYF. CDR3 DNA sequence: TGCAGTGCACCACAAGCAAGGGGGCCCTACGAGCAGTACTTC.

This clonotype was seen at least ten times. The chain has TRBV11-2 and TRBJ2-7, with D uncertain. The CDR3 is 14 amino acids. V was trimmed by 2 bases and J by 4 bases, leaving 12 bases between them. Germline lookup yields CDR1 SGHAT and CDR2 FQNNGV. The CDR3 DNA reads TGTGCCAGCAGCTTATTCTGGTTGGGGTACGAGCAGTACTTC. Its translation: CASSLFWLGYEQYF. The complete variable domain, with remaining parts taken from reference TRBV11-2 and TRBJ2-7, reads EAGVAQSPRYKIIEKRQSVAFWCNPISGHATLYWYQQILGQGPKLLIQFQNNGVVDDSQLPKDRFSAERLKGVDSTLKIQPAKLEDSAVYLCASSLFWLGYEQYFGPGTRLTVT.

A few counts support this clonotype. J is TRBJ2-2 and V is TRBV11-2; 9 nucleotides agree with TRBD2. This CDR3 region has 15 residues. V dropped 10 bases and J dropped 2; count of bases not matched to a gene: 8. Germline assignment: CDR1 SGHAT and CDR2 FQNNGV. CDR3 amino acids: CATAGLAGNTGELFF. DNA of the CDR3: TGTGCCACCGCCGGGCTAGCGGGAAACACCGGGGAGCTGTTTTTT.

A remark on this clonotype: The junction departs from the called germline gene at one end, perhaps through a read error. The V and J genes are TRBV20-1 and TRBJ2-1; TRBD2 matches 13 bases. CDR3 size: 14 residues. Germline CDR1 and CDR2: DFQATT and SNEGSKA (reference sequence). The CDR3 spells CCARRLAGGNEQFF. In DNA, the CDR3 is TGCTGTGCTAGAAGACTAGCGGGGGGCAATGAGCAGTTCTTC.

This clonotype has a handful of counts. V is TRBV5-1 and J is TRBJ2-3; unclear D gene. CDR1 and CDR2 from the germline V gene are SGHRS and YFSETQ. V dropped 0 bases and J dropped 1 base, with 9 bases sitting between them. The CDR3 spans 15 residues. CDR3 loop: CASSLEDARTDTQYF. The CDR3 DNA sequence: TGCGCCAGCAGCTTGGAGGACGCACGCACAGATACGCAGTATTTT. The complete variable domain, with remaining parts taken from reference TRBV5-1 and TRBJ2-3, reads KAGVTQTPRYLIKTRGQQVTLSCSPISGHRSVSWYQQTPGQGLQFLFEYFSETQRNKGNFPGRFSGRQFSNSRSEMNVSTLELGDSALYLCASSLEDARTDTQYFGPGTRLTVL.

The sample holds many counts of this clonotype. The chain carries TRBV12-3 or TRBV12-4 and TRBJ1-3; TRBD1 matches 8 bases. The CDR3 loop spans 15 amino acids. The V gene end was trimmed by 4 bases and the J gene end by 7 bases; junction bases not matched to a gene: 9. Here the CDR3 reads CASSSMTGARNTIYF. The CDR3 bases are TGTGCCAGCAGTTCAATGACAGGGGCAAGGAACACCATATATTTT.

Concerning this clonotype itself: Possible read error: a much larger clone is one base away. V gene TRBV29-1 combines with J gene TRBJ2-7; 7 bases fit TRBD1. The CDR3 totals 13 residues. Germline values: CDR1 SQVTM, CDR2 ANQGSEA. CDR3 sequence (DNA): TGCAGCGCCCGAGGGGGCCGCTCCTACGCGCAGTACTTC. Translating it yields CSARGGRSYAQYF.

CDR3 protein: CASRLGLDYDEQYF. CDR3 DNA: TGTGCCAGCCGCCTCGGACTAGACTATGACGAGCAGTACTTC. The gene calls are TRBV7-6 and TRBJ2-7; 7 bases are shared with TRBD2. Germline V gene sequence: CDR1 SGHVS, CDR2 FNYEAQ. This CDR3 has 14 amino acids. V lost 8 bases to trimming and J lost 5 bases; unmatched junction nucleotides: 12.

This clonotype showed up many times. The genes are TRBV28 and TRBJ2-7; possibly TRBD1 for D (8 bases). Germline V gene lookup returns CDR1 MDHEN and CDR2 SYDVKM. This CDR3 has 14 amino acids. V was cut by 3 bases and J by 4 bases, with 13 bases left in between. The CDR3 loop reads CASSFHRGGYEQYF. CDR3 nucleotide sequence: TGTGCCAGCAGTTTTCACAGGGGGGGTTACGAGCAGTACTTC.

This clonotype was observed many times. The CDR3 loop is CASSLFGRDRAEKLFF. Here the CDR3 DNA reads TGTGCCAGCAGTTTATTCGGCCGGGACAGGGCTGAAAAACTGTTTTTT. The genes are TRBV28 and TRBJ1-4; TRBD1 agrees at 9 bases. From germline, CDR1 is MDHEN and CDR2 SYDVKM. CDR3 length: 16 residues. After removal of 1 base from V and 7 bases from J, the junction contained 7 bases not matched to a gene.

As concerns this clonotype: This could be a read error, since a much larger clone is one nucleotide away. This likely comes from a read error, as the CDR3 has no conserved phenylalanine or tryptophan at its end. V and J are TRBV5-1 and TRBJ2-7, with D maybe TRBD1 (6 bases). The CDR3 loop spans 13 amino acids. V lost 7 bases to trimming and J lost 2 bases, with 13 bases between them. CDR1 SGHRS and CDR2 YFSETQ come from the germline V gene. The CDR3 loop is CASGRQAPYEQYL. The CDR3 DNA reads TGCGCCAGCGGTCGACAGGCCCCCTACGAGCAGTACCTC.

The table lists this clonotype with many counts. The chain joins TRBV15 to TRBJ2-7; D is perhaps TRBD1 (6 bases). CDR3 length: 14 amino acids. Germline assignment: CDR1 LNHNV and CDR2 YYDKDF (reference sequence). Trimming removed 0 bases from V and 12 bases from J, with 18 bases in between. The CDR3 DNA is TGTGCCACCAGCAGAGATCTATCTGGGGGCGCCCGGTACTTC. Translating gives CATSRDLSGGARYF.

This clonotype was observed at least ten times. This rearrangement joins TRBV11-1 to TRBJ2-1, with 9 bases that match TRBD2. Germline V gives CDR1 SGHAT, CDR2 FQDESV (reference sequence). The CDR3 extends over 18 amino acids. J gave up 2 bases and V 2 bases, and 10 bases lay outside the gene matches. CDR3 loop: CASSLRGGRADPYNEQFF. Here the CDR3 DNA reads TGTGCCAGCAGCTTACGGGGCGGGAGGGCCGATCCCTACAATGAGCAGTTCTTC.

DNA for the CDR3: TGTGCCATCAGCAAAGACAGGGCCTACGAGCAGTACTTC. This gives the protein CAISKDRAYEQYF. The chain carries TRBV10-3 and TRBJ2-7; 7 nucleotides agree with TRBD1. Per germline, CDR1 ENHRY and CDR2 SYGVKD. After removal of 6 bases from V and 2 bases from J, the junction contained 4 bases not matched to a gene. This CDR3 is built from 13 residues.

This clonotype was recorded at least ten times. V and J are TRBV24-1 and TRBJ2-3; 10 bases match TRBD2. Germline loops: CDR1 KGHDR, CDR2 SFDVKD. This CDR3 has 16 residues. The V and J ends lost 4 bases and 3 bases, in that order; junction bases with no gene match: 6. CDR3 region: CATSEWSGRATDTQYF. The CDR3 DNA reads TGTGCCACCAGTGAATGGAGCGGGAGGGCGACAGATACGCAGTATTTT.